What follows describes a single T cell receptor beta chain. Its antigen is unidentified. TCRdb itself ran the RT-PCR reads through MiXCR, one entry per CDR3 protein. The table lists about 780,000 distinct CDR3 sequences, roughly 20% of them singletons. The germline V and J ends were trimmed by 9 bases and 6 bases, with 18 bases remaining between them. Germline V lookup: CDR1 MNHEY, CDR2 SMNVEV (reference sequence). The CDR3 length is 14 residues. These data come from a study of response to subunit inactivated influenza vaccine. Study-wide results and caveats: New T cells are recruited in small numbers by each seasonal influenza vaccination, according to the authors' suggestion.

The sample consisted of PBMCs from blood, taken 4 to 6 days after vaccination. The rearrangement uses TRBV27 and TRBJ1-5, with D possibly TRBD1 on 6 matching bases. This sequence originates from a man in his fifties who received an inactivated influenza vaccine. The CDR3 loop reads CASGGRGLGQPQHF. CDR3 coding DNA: TGTGCCAGTGGTGGCAGGGGATTAGGTCAGCCCCAGCATTTT.